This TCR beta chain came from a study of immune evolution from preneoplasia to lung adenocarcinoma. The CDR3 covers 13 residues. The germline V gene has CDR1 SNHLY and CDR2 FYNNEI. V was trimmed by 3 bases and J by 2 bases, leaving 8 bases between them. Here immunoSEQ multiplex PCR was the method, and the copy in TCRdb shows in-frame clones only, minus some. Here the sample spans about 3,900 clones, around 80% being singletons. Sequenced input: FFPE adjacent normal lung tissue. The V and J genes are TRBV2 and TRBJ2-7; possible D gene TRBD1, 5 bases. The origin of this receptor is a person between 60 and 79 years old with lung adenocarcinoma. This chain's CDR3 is CASSDQTAYEQYF. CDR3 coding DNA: TGTGCCAGCAGTGATCAGACAGCCTACGAGCAGTACTTC.